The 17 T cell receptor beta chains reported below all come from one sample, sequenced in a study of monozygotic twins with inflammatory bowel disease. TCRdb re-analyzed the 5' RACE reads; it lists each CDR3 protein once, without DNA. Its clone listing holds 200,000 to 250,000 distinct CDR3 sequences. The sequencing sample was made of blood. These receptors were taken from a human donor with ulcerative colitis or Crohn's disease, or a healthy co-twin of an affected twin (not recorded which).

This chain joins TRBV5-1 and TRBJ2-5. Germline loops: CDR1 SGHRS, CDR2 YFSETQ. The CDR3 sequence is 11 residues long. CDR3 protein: CASANQETQYF.

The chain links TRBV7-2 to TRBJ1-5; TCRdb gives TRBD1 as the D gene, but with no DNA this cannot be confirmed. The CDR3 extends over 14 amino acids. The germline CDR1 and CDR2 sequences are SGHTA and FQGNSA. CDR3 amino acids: CASRSTGGHQPQHF.

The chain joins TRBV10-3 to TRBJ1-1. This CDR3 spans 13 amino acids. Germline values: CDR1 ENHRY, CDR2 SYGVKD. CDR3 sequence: CAISVSGSTEAFF.

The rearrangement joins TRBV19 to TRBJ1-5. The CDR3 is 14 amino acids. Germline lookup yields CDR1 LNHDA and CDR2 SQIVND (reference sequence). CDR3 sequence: CASSITADNQPQHF. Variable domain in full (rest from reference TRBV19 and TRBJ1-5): DGGITQSPKYLFRKEGQNVTLSCEQNLNHDAMYWYRQDPGQGLRLIYYSQIVNDFQKGDIAEGYSVSREKKESFPLTVTSAQKNPTAFYLCASSITADNQPQHFGDGTRLSIL.

The CDR3 here is CASSGYSANQPQHF. The chain employs TRBV7-9 and TRBJ1-5. CDR1 and CDR2 from the germline V gene are SEHNR and FQNEAQ (reference sequence). The CDR3 consists of 14 residues.

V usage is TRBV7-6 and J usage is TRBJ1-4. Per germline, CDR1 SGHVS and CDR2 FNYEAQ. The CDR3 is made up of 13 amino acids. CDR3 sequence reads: CASSLGDGGKLFF. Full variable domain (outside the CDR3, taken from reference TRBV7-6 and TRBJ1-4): GAGVSQSPRYKVTKRGQDVALRCDPISGHVSLYWYRQALGQGPEFLTYFNYEAQQDKSGLPNDRFSAERPEGSISTLTIQRTEQRDSAMYRCASSLGDGGKLFFGSGTQLSVL.

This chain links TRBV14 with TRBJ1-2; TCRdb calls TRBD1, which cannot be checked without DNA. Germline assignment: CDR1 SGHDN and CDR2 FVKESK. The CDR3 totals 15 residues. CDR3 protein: CASSQVTGGVYGYTF.

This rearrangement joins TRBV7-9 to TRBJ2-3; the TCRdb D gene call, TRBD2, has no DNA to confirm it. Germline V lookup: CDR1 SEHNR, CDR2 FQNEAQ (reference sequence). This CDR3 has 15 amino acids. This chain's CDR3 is CASSLREGPTDTQYF.

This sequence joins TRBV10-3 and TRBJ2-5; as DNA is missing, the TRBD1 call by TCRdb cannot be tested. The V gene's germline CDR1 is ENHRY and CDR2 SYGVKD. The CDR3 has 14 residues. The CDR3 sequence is CAISEWAGSETQYF.

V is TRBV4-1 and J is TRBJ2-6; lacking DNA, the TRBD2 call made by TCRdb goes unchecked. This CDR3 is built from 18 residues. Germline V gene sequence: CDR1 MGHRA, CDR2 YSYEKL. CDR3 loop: CASSREGARTAGANVLTF.

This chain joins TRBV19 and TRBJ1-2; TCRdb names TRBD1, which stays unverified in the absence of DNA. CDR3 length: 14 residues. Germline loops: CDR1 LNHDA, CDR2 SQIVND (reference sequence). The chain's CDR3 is CASVNRGLVDGYTF.

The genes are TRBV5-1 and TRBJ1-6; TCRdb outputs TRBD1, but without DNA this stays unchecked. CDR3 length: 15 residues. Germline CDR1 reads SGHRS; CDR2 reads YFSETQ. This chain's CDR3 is CASSSGQGGYSPLHF.

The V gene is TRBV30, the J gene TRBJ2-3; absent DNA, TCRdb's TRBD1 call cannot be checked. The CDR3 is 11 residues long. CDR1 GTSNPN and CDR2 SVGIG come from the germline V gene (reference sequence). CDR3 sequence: CAWQTGDTQYF. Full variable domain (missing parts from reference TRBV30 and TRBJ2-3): SQTIHQWPATLVQPVGSPLSLECTVEGTSNPNLYWYRQAAGRGLQLLFYSVGIGQISSEVPQNLSASRPQDRQFILSSKKLLLSDSGFYLCAWQTGDTQYFGPGTRLTVL.

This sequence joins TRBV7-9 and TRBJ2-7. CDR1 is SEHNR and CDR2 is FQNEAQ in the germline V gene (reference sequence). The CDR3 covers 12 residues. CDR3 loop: CASSLFPNEQYF.

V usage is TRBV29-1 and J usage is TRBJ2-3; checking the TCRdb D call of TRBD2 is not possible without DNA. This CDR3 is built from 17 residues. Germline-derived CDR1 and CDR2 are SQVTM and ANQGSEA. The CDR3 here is CSVEDPETSGPTDTQYF.

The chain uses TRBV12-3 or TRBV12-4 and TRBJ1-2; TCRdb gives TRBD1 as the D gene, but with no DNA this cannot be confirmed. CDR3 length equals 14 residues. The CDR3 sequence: CASNFRGASYGYTF.

The CDR3 is CASLLAGYEQFF. This chain uses TRBV2 with TRBJ2-1; the TCRdb call, TRBD2, lacks DNA for checking. The germline gives CDR1 SNHLY, CDR2 FYNNEI. CDR3 length equals 12 residues.